This T cell receptor beta chain was identified in a study of blood T cells in healthy people across ages. Combining a sample-barcoded 5' primer with a J-beta primer mix, a second PCR ran for roughly 6 to 12 cycles. TCRdb reprocessed the 5' RACE reads with MiXCR, giving one entry per CDR3 protein. This sample has around 1,500,000 distinct CDR3 sequences; around 39% occur once, and the top ten carry 7% to 9.5%. This TCR was sampled from a woman between 18 and 29 years old in good health. Sequencing used blood.

CDR3 loop: CSVASGPTVGADTEAFF. In nucleotides, the CDR3 is TGCAGCGTTGCATCAGGGCCGACTGTTGGTGCTGACACTGAAGCTTTCTTT. The chain carries TRBV29-1 and TRBJ1-1, with D possibly TRBD1 on 5 matching bases. Trimming stripped 4 bases from V and 3 bases from J, with 24 bases between. CDR3 size: 17 residues. Germline CDR1 is SQVTM and CDR2 is ANQGSEA.